This T cell receptor beta chain stems from a study of CXCR3-negative and CXCR3-positive naive CD8 T cells. Of note for this clonotype: The target antigen is unknown.

Study conclusions and caveats: Similar TRBV-TRBJ usage was seen in naive cells (both CXCR3-negative and CXCR3-positive), but memory cells differed. It was found that naive subsets had comparable surface CD5, and TCR strength was inferred from TRB CDR3 properties. The study found CXCR3 expression partially decreased after cryopreservation and ran most assays on fresh PBMCs. Naive CXCR3-positive cells had TRB CDR3s more hydrophobic than those of CXCR3-negative naive cells.

Germline V gene sequence: CDR1 SQVTM, CDR2 ANQGSEA. The CDR3 runs 13 residues. UMI-labeled TRB cDNA libraries were prepared by 5' RACE. TCRdb re-called the 5' RACE reads and shows each CDR3 protein once, DNA omitted. In all, the sample yields approximately 90,000 distinct CDR3 sequences. The V call is TRBV29-1, the J call TRBJ2-7. Sequenced material: naive CXCR3+ CD8+ T cells from blood. Subset given: CD45RO-CCR7+CD27+CD95- naive CD8+ T cells expressing CXCR3 (TNR3+). This TCR came from a human donor in good health. Some clones in this sample may be carry-over from other donors' samples. CDR3 in amino acids: CSVSSSSSYEQYF.